The rows below give T cell receptor beta chains drawn from one sample of a study of T cells in Graves' hyperthyroidism and ophthalmopathy. TCRdb used MiXCR to reprocess the multiplex PCR reads, holding one entry per CDR3 protein. This table has some 600,000 distinct CDR3 sequences, more than 11% appearing once. Sample: blood. The receptors here all came from a woman aged 25 to 45 with Graves' hyperthyroidism that later progressed to Graves' ophthalmopathy. Both conserved end residues are part of each CDR3. D genes are given only for firm matches. Clone size, where shown, is once, few, many, or a class for clones that have expanded.

CDR3nt: TGTGCCAGCAACTATAAGCGGGGACCCCAAGAGACCCAGTACTTC
CDR3aa: CASNYKRGPQETQYF
v_gene: TRBV11-3
abundance: many
j_gene: TRBJ2-5
d_gene: TRBD2

CDR3nt: TGTGCCACCCGACTAGCGGGGGCCTCCTACGAGCAGTACTTC
CDR3aa: CATRLAGASYEQYF
v_gene: TRBV13
abundance: many
j_gene: TRBJ2-7
d_gene: TRBD2

CDR3nt: TGTGCCAGTAGTCCGGGGCCCGACTATGGCTACACCTTC
CDR3aa: CASSPGPDYGYTF
v_gene: TRBV19
abundance: many
j_gene: TRBJ1-2
d_gene: NA

CDR3nt: TGTGCCAGCAGTGAAGGGCACGGGCCTTTCAACGAGCAGTTCTTC
CDR3aa: CASSEGHGPFNEQFF
v_gene: TRBV6-1
abundance: NA
j_gene: TRBJ2-1
d_gene: NA

CDR3nt: TGTGCCAGCAGCCAGTCGGACACTGGAAACACCATATATTTT
CDR3aa: CASSQSDTGNTIYF
v_gene: TRBV3-1
abundance: many
j_gene: TRBJ1-3
d_gene: NA

CDR3nt: TGCAGCGTTGAAGATCATGAGACTAGCGTCACCGGGGAGCTGTTTTTT
CDR3aa: CSVEDHETSVTGELFF
v_gene: TRBV29-1
abundance: few
j_gene: TRBJ2-2
d_gene: TRBD2

CDR3nt: TGTGCCAGCAGCTTAGTTCGCAGGGGCCTATCGAACACCGGGGAGCTGTTTTTT
CDR3aa: CASSLVRRGLSNTGELFF
v_gene: TRBV11-2
abundance: many
j_gene: TRBJ2-2
d_gene: NA

CDR3nt: TGTGCCAGCAGCTCCGGGACTAGCGGGAGGTACTTC
CDR3aa: CASSSGTSGRYF
v_gene: TRBV11-2
abundance: NA
j_gene: TRBJ2-4
d_gene: TRBD2

CDR3nt: TGTGCCAGTAGTACCGATTTCTCGGGTACTGAAGCTTTCTTT
CDR3aa: CASSTDFSGTEAFF
v_gene: TRBV19
abundance: many
j_gene: TRBJ1-1
d_gene: NA

CDR3nt: TGTGCCACCAATTCCAGGTTATACGAGCAGTACTTC
CDR3aa: CATNSRLYEQYF
v_gene: TRBV6-1
abundance: many
j_gene: TRBJ2-7
d_gene: NA

CDR3nt: TGTGCCAGCAGCTTAGGTACAGGGTCCGGAGCCCAGCATTTT
CDR3aa: CASSLGTGSGAQHF
v_gene: TRBV7-2
abundance: many
j_gene: TRBJ1-5
d_gene: NA

CDR3nt: TGCAGCGTTGTTCAAGGCTTCGGTGGCTACACCTTC
CDR3aa: CSVVQGFGGYTF
v_gene: TRBV29-1
abundance: many
j_gene: TRBJ1-2
d_gene: NA

CDR3nt: TGTGCCAGCAGCTTAGCGTATAGTACTACGGAGCAGTTCTTC
CDR3aa: CASSLAYSTTEQFF
v_gene: TRBV7-2
abundance: few
j_gene: TRBJ2-1
d_gene: NA

CDR3nt: TGCAGCGTTGTTCGGCAGCTCGGAAGCTACACCTTC
CDR3aa: CSVVRQLGSYTF
v_gene: TRBV29-1
abundance: few
j_gene: TRBJ1-2
d_gene: NA

CDR3nt: TGTGCCAGCACATCTACTGGGGATACGCAGTATTTT
CDR3aa: CASTSTGDTQYF
v_gene: TRBV6-1
abundance: NA
j_gene: TRBJ2-3
d_gene: NA

CDR3nt: TGTGCCAGCAGTTACTCTGATGGACAGGCTAGCACAGATACGCAGTATTTT
CDR3aa: CASSYSDGQASTDTQYF
v_gene: TRBV6-6
abundance: many
j_gene: TRBJ2-3
d_gene: TRBD1

CDR3nt: TGCGCCAGCAGCCTACAGGGAGCTAGCTCTGGAAACACCATATATTTT
CDR3aa: CASSLQGASSGNTIYF
v_gene: TRBV5-1
abundance: NA
j_gene: TRBJ1-3
d_gene: NA

CDR3nt: TGTGCCAGCACCGCGGGAGTCCCCGGGGAGCTGTTTTTT
CDR3aa: CASTAGVPGELFF
v_gene: TRBV6-1
abundance: few
j_gene: TRBJ2-2
d_gene: TRBD2

CDR3nt: TGTGCCAGCAGCCCTGGGTCCTTCTCTGGAAACACCATATATTTT
CDR3aa: CASSPGSFSGNTIYF
v_gene: TRBV7-2
abundance: few
j_gene: TRBJ1-3
d_gene: NA

CDR3nt: TGTGCCATCAGTGATGGACAGGAGGTCGCCTACGAGCAGTACTTC
CDR3aa: CAISDGQEVAYEQYF
v_gene: TRBV10-3
abundance: NA
j_gene: TRBJ2-7
d_gene: TRBD1

CDR3nt: TGTGCCAGCAGCCTTAGGGACAGGGACCACGAGCAGTACTTC
CDR3aa: CASSLRDRDHEQYF
v_gene: TRBV5-8
abundance: NA
j_gene: TRBJ2-7
d_gene: TRBD1

CDR3nt: TGTGCCAGCAGTTTAAGGGTTTGGGGAACGCAGTATTTT
CDR3aa: CASSLRVWGTQYF
v_gene: TRBV12-3/TRBV12-4
abundance: NA
j_gene: TRBJ2-3
d_gene: NA

CDR3nt: TGTGCCAGCAGTTTATCCGATTCCTATGGCTACACCTTC
CDR3aa: CASSLSDSYGYTF
v_gene: TRBV27
abundance: few
j_gene: TRBJ1-2
d_gene: NA

CDR3nt: TGTGCCGTGGCTCTTGGGGGCAATCAGCCCCAGCATTTT
CDR3aa: CAVALGGNQPQHF
v_gene: TRBV6-2/TRBV6-3
abundance: many
j_gene: TRBJ1-5
d_gene: NA

CDR3nt: TGTGCCACCAGTGATACCGGGACACCCCCCTACGAGCAGTACTTC
CDR3aa: CATSDTGTPPYEQYF
v_gene: TRBV24-1
abundance: NA
j_gene: TRBJ2-7
d_gene: NA

CDR3nt: TGTGCCACCAGTGATCCTCGAGGGCAGTTCTTC
CDR3aa: CATSDPRGQFF
v_gene: TRBV24-1
abundance: NA
j_gene: TRBJ2-1
d_gene: NA

CDR3nt: TGTGCCTTCACTGACCTGTCAGGGGGCTCCTACAATGAGCAGTTCTTC
CDR3aa: CAFTDLSGGSYNEQFF
v_gene: TRBV10-3
abundance: few
j_gene: TRBJ2-1
d_gene: TRBD1

CDR3nt: TGTGCCAGTACAAAAGGGGGGGTCAACACCGGGGAGCTGTTTTTT
CDR3aa: CASTKGGVNTGELFF
v_gene: TRBV19
abundance: few
j_gene: TRBJ2-2
d_gene: NA

CDR3nt: TGCAGTGCTCTGCTAGCGGGAGGGGAAGATACGCAGTATTTT
CDR3aa: CSALLAGGEDTQYF
v_gene: TRBV20-1
abundance: many
j_gene: TRBJ2-3
d_gene: TRBD2

CDR3nt: TGTGCCATCAGTGCAGGACTAGCGGGAGTAGGCAATGAGCAGTTCTTC
CDR3aa: CAISAGLAGVGNEQFF
v_gene: TRBV10-3
abundance: many
j_gene: TRBJ2-1
d_gene: TRBD2

CDR3nt: TGCAGTGCTAGAGATAGGGACAGGGACTCCTACGAGCAGTACTTC
CDR3aa: CSARDRDRDSYEQYF
v_gene: TRBV20-1
abundance: once
j_gene: TRBJ2-7
d_gene: TRBD1

CDR3nt: TGCGCCAGCAGCTTGGGAAGCAGGGACGAGCAGTACTTC
CDR3aa: CASSLGSRDEQYF
v_gene: TRBV5-1
abundance: NA
j_gene: TRBJ2-7
d_gene: NA

CDR3nt: TGTGCCAGCAGCCCCCGAGCGGGAAATTGGGGCTACACCTTC
CDR3aa: CASSPRAGNWGYTF
v_gene: TRBV7-2
abundance: NA
j_gene: TRBJ1-2
d_gene: NA

CDR3nt: TGTGCCAGCAGTTACTCGGCGGGACAGGCATCCTACGAGCAGTACTTC
CDR3aa: CASSYSAGQASYEQYF
v_gene: TRBV6-6
abundance: NA
j_gene: TRBJ2-7
d_gene: TRBD1

CDR3nt: TGTGCCAGCGAAGGACAGAATGTTCACGAGCAGTACTTC
CDR3aa: CASEGQNVHEQYF
v_gene: TRBV19
abundance: few
j_gene: TRBJ2-7
d_gene: NA

CDR3nt: TGTGCCAGTAGTATCCGGACAGGGTTCGGCGGGAGGTCCTACGAGCAGTACTTC
CDR3aa: CASSIRTGFGGRSYEQYF
v_gene: TRBV19
abundance: many
j_gene: TRBJ2-7
d_gene: NA

CDR3nt: TGTGCCAGCAGCTTTGCTGGCCCGGGAGGAGAGGATACGCAGTATTTT
CDR3aa: CASSFAGPGGEDTQYF
v_gene: TRBV7-6
abundance: many
j_gene: TRBJ2-3
d_gene: TRBD2

CDR3nt: TGTGCCAGCAGTTCCCAGTATAATCGGGAGGCCACAGATACGCAGTATTTT
CDR3aa: CASSSQYNREATDTQYF
v_gene: TRBV6-2/TRBV6-3
abundance: many
j_gene: TRBJ2-3
d_gene: TRBD2

CDR3nt: TGCGCCAGCAGCTTGGGACTAGCGGGAGGTGGAGAGACCCAGTACTTC
CDR3aa: CASSLGLAGGGETQYF
v_gene: TRBV5-1
abundance: many
j_gene: TRBJ2-5
d_gene: TRBD2

CDR3nt: TGCAGTGCTAGGAGACCGGGACTATACACCGGGGAGCTGTTTTTT
CDR3aa: CSARRPGLYTGELFF
v_gene: TRBV20-1
abundance: few
j_gene: TRBJ2-2
d_gene: TRBD2

CDR3nt: TGTGCCAGCAGCTTAGACGGTTCCACCTACGAGCAGTACTTC
CDR3aa: CASSLDGSTYEQYF
v_gene: TRBV7-2
abundance: many
j_gene: TRBJ2-7
d_gene: NA

CDR3nt: TGTGCCAGCAGCTTATATAACAGAGAGACCCAGTACTTC
CDR3aa: CASSLYNRETQYF
v_gene: TRBV7-8
abundance: many
j_gene: TRBJ2-5
d_gene: NA

CDR3nt: TGTGCCAGCAGCTCTAGGGGTGGCTATAATTCACCCCTCCACTTT
CDR3aa: CASSSRGGYNSPLHF
v_gene: TRBV7-2
abundance: many
j_gene: TRBJ1-6
d_gene: NA

CDR3nt: TGTGCCAGCTCTCTGGTCATGGGGTACGAGCAGTACTTC
CDR3aa: CASSLVMGYEQYF
v_gene: TRBV7-9
abundance: few
j_gene: TRBJ2-7
d_gene: NA

CDR3nt: TGCAGCGTTTGTGAAATGGGGACCGGGGAGCTGTTTTTT
CDR3aa: CSVCEMGTGELFF
v_gene: TRBV29-1
abundance: NA
j_gene: TRBJ2-2
d_gene: NA

CDR3nt: TGTGCCTGGAGTAGTTTGAGGAACACTGAAGCTTTCTTT
CDR3aa: CAWSSLRNTEAFF
v_gene: TRBV30
abundance: many
j_gene: TRBJ1-1
d_gene: NA

CDR3nt: TGTGCCAGCAAAACCCGGGAGGGGGCGCATAATGAAAAACTGTTTTTT
CDR3aa: CASKTREGAHNEKLFF
v_gene: TRBV12-3/TRBV12-4
abundance: many
j_gene: TRBJ1-4
d_gene: TRBD1

CDR3nt: TGTGCCAGCAGCCAGTCTGGGTACAATGAGCAGTTCTTC
CDR3aa: CASSQSGYNEQFF
v_gene: TRBV11-2
abundance: many
j_gene: TRBJ2-1
d_gene: NA

CDR3nt: TGTGCCAGCAGCTTGGAGGCAGGGTCGAGCTCCCACGAGCAGTACTTC
CDR3aa: CASSLEAGSSSHEQYF
v_gene: TRBV7-9
abundance: NA
j_gene: TRBJ2-7
d_gene: NA

CDR3nt: TGTGCCAGCAGTTCGGGACTAGCGGGAGGTTACTACAATGAGCAGTTCTTC
CDR3aa: CASSSGLAGGYYNEQFF
v_gene: TRBV12-3/TRBV12-4
abundance: many
j_gene: TRBJ2-1
d_gene: TRBD2